This TCR beta chain was sequenced in a study of blood T cells in healthy people across ages. Together with a sample-barcoded 5' primer, a J-beta primer mix was included in a second PCR lasting about 6 to 11 cycles. Per sample, CDR3-containing paired-end reads numbered at least 2.5 million. A single record per CDR3 protein comes from TCRdb applying MiXCR to the 5' RACE reads. The profile shows 980,000 or so distinct CDR3 sequences, about 48% of them singletons. The V end was cut by 0 bases, the J end by 4 bases, with 14 bases between. The germline CDR1 and CDR2 sequences are SGHRS and YFSETQ. The CDR3 is 16 amino acids.

Sequencing was performed on blood. The receptor was derived from a man in his thirties or forties in good health. J is TRBJ1-5 and V is TRBV5-1; D remains ambiguous. The CDR3 is CASSLEEAPLNQPQHF. DNA for the CDR3: TGCGCCAGCAGCTTGGAGGAGGCTCCCCTGAATCAGCCCCAGCATTTT.